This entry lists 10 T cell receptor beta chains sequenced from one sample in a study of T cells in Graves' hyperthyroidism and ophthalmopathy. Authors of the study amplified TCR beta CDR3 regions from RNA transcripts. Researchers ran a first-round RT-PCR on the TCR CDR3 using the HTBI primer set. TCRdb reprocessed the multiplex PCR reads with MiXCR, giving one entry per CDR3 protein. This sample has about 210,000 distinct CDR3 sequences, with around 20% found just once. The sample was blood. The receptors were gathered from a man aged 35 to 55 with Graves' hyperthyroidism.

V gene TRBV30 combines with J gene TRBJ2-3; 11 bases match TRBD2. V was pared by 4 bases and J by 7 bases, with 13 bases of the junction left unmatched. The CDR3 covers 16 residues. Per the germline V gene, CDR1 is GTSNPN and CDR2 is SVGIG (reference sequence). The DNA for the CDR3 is TGTGCCTGGATCAACACCGGGACTAGCGGCTCTCATACGCAGTATTTT. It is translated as CAWINTGTSGSHTQYF.

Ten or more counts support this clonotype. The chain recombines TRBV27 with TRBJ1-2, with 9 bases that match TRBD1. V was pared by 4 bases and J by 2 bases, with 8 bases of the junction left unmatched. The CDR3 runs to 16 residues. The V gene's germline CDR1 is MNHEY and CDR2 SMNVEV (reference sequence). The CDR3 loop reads CASSSRDREGNYGYTF. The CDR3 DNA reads TGTGCCAGCAGTTCCCGGGACAGGGAGGGGAACTATGGCTACACCTTC.

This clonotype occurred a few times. CDR3 in amino acids: CASSLAAAGGQPQHF. As DNA, the CDR3 is TGTGCCAGCAGCTTGGCCGCGGCAGGGGGTCAGCCCCAGCATTTT. The chain has TRBV5-5 and TRBJ1-5, with 7 bases fitting TRBD1. CDR1 and CDR2 from the germline V gene are SGHKS and YYEKEE (reference sequence). V lost 0 bases and J lost 6; bases outside the gene matches: 6. This CDR3 region has 15 residues.

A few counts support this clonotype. The CDR3 spells CSARTRDRAISSPLHF. DNA of the CDR3: TGCAGTGCTAGGACCCGGGACAGAGCTATAAGTTCACCCCTCCACTTT. The rearrangement uses TRBV20-1 and TRBJ1-6, with 7 bases lining up with TRBD1. The ends lost 3 bases at V and 9 bases at J; junction bases unmatched: 14. The CDR3 has 16 residues. Germline CDR1 is DFQATT and CDR2 is SNEGSKA (reference sequence).

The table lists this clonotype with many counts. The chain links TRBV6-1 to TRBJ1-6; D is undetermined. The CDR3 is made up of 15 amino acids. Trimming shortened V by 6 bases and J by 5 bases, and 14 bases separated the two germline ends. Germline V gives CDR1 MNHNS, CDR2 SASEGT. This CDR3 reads CASRIGRNHNSPLHF. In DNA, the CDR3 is TGTGCCAGCAGAATAGGACGAAATCATAATTCACCCCTCCACTTT.

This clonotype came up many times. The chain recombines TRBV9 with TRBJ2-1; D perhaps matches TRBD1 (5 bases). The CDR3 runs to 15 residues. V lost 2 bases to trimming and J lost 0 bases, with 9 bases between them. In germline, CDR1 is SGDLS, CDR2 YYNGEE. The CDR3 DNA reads TGTGCCAGCAGCGTTCAGGGAAGCTCCTACAATGAGCAGTTCTTC. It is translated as CASSVQGSSYNEQFF.

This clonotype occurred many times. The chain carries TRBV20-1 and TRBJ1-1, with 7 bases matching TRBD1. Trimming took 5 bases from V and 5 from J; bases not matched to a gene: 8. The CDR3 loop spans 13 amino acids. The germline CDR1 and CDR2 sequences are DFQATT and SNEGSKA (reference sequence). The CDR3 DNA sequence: TGCAGTGCTCAAACAGGGGTAGAGACTGAAGCTTTCTTT. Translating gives CSAQTGVETEAFF.

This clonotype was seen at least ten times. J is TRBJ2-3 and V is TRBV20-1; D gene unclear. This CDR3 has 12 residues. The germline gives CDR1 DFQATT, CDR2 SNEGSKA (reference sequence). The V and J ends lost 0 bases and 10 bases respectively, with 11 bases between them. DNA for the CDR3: TGCAGTGCTAGAGATAACCGGAGAGCGCAGTATTTT. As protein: CSARDNRRAQYF.

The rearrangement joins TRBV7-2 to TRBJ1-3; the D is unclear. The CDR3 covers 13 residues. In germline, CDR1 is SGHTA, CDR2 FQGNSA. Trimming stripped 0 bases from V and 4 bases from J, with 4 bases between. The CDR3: CASSLASGNTIYF. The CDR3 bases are TGTGCCAGCAGCTTAGCGAGCGGAAACACCATATATTTT. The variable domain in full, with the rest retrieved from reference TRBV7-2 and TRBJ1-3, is GAGVSQSPSNKVTEKGKDVELRCDPISGHTALYWYRQSLGQGLEFLIYFQGNSAPDKSGLPSDRFSAERTGGSVSTLTIQRTQQEDSAVYLCASSLASGNTIYFGEGSWLTVV.

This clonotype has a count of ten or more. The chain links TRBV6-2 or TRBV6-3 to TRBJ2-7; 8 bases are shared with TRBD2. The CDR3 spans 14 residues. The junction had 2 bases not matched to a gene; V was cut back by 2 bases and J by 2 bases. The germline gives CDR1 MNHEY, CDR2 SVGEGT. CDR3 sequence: CASSYGLAAYEQYF. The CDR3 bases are TGTGCCAGCAGTTACGGACTAGCTGCCTACGAGCAGTACTTC.